This TCR beta chain was sequenced during a study of blood T cell repertoires in COVID-19. Study at large: COVID-19 samples from acute and convalescent phases originated in the United States, Italy and Spain. Sample material is recorded as cDNA or gDNA derived from T cells, B-cell-depleted T cells, or PBMCs.

The protocol was immunoSEQ multiplex PCR, while the TCRdb copy is restricted to in-frame clones and leaves out a portion. The sample consists of approximately 90,000 clones, about 87% of them appearing once. This CDR3 has 15 amino acids. From germline, CDR1 is SGHKS and CDR2 YYEKEE (reference sequence). Trimming pared 7 bases from V and 2 bases from J, leaving 18 bases between. V usage is TRBV5-5 and J usage is TRBJ1-2, with D perhaps matching TRBD1 (5 bases). The sequence was collected from a human donor in a cohort sampled during active COVID-19. Sequenced material: peripheral blood. The CDR3 here is CASGGNRRVNYGYTF. The CDR3 bases are TGTGCCAGCGGGGGGAATCGCAGGGTAAACTATGGCTACACCTTC. Full variable domain (rest looked up from reference TRBV5-5 and TRBJ1-2): DAGVTQSPTHLIKTRGQQVTLRCSPISGHKSVSWYQQVLGQGPQFIFQYYEKEERGRGNFPDRFSARQFPNYSSELNVNALLLGDSALYLCASGGNRRVNYGYTFGSGTRLTVV.